The 20 T cell receptor beta chains below were found in one sample sequenced in a study of cytomegalovirus exposure and HLA in healthy donors. Libraries were prepared by immunoSEQ multiplex PCR; TCRdb keeps only in-frame clonotypes and omits some of them. The data show fewer than 400,000 clones, approximately 85% seen once. The source material was PBMCs. The receptors were sampled from a man aged 30 to 39 in good health and CMV-seronegative.

This clone appeared a single time. The chain combines TRBV7-9 with TRBJ1-2, with TRBD1 identical over 9 bases. Germline V gene data show CDR1 as SEHNR and CDR2 as FQNEAQ (reference sequence). This CDR3 comprises 14 residues. V gave up 1 base and J gave up 5 bases; unmatched junction bases: 2. The DNA of the CDR3 is TGTGCCAGCAGCTTAGGGACAGGGGTATATGGCTACACCTTC. This encodes CASSLGTGVYGYTF.

This clone came up once. This rearrangement joins TRBV25-1 to TRBJ1-6; D gene unclear. Trimming pared 1 base from V and 5 bases from J, leaving 6 bases between. Germline CDR1 is MGHDK and CDR2 is SYGVNS. The CDR3 consists of 14 residues. The CDR3 loop reads CASSESFNNSPLHF. Written as DNA, the CDR3 is TGTGCCAGCAGTGAATCTTTTAATAATTCACCCCTCCACTTT.

V gene TRBV5-4 combines with J gene TRBJ1-2; TRBD1 matches at 8 bases. This CDR3 has 13 amino acids. In germline, CDR1 is SGHNT, CDR2 YYREEE (reference sequence). V lost 5 bases to trimming and J lost 5 bases; unmatched junction nucleotides: 5. The CDR3 sequence is CASRYRDRYGYTF. CDR3 sequence (DNA): TGTGCCAGCAGGTACCGGGACAGGTATGGCTACACCTTC. Combining the CDR3 with reference TRBV5-4 and TRBJ1-2 gives the whole variable domain ETGVTQSPTHLIKTRGQQVTLRCSSQSGHNTVSWYQQALGQGPQFIFQYYREEENGRGNFPPRFSGLQFPNYSSELNVNALELDDSALYLCASRYRDRYGYTFGSGTRLTVV.

The V and J genes are TRBV11-2 and TRBJ2-5, with TRBD2 identical over 11 bases. Germline lookup yields CDR1 SGHAT and CDR2 FQNNGV. The trim removed 5 bases at V and 5 bases at J, leaving 4 bases unmatched. The CDR3 is 14 amino acids. CDR3 amino acids: CASSPTSGDETQYF. The CDR3 DNA sequence: TGTGCCAGCAGCCCGACTAGCGGGGACGAGACCCAGTACTTC.

The V call is TRBV5-1, the J call TRBJ2-5, with 16 positions matching TRBD2. Germline V lookup: CDR1 SGHRS, CDR2 YFSETQ. The CDR3 sequence is 19 residues long. V dropped 4 bases and J dropped 4; count of bases not matched to a gene: 13. The CDR3 DNA reads as TGCGCCAGCAGCACAAGCCTAGGGACTAGCGGGGGGGCCGGAGAGACCCAGTACTTC. This gives the protein CASSTSLGTSGGAGETQYF.

V is TRBV7-9 and J is TRBJ2-2; 7 bases agree with TRBD1. This CDR3 has 17 amino acids. With 8 bases clipped from V and 4 bases from J, the junction kept 16 bases outside the gene matches. Germline lookup yields CDR1 SEHNR and CDR2 FQNEAQ (reference sequence). In DNA, the CDR3 is TGTGCCAGCGTTACTCGGGCAGGGGACAGCGTCACCGGGGAGCTGTTTTTT. Its protein is CASVTRAGDSVTGELFF. Variable domain in full (rest from reference TRBV7-9 and TRBJ2-2): DTGVSQNPRHKITKRGQNVTFRCDPISEHNRLYWYRQTLGQGPEFLTYFQNEAQLEKSRLLSDRFSAERPKGSFSTLEIQRTEQGDSAMYLCASVTRAGDSVTGELFFGEGSRLTVL.

The chain links TRBV5-1 to TRBJ2-3; TRBD2 matches 11 bases. V shed 4 bases and J 4 bases; nucleotides not matched to a gene: 8. The length of the CDR3 is 16 residues. CDR1 SGHRS and CDR2 YFSETQ come from the germline V gene. CDR3 DNA sequence: TGCGCCAGCAGCCCAACACTAGCGGGGGTCCCAGATACGCAGTATTTT. Translating gives CASSPTLAGVPDTQYF.

This clone was observed a single time. J is TRBJ1-1 and V is TRBV5-1; 9 nucleotides agree with TRBD1. With V trimmed by 4 bases and J by 2 bases, 3 bases remained unmatched. CDR1 and CDR2 from the germline V gene are SGHRS and YFSETQ. CDR3 length equals 14 residues. The CDR3 sequence: CASSPQGANTEAFF. The CDR3 DNA sequence: TGCGCCAGCAGCCCACAGGGGGCAAACACTGAAGCTTTCTTT.

The chain has TRBV5-5 and TRBJ1-1; D is possibly TRBD1 (5 bases). The CDR3 length is 16 residues. V was pared by 4 bases and J by 0 bases, with 16 bases between. Germline assignment: CDR1 SGHKS and CDR2 YYEKEE (reference sequence). CDR3 bases: TGTGCCAGCAGCCGCACAGGACCCTCGATGAACACTGAAGCTTTCTTT. It encodes CASSRTGPSMNTEAFF.

The table lists this clone with a count of one. CDR3 region: CASRWVDVASRRSYGYTF. CDR3 nucleotide sequence: TGTGCCAGTAGATGGGTAGATGTGGCCTCCCGGCGGTCCTATGGCTACACCTTC. This rearrangement joins TRBV19 to TRBJ1-2; D call uncertain. This CDR3 contains 18 residues. Germline CDR1 is LNHDA and CDR2 is SQIVND (reference sequence). V shed 6 bases and J shed 4 bases, with 27 bases lying between them.

This rearrangement joins TRBV15 to TRBJ2-5, with a weak D call TRBD1 (5 bases). The CDR3 totals 15 residues. Germline V gene data show CDR1 as LNHNV and CDR2 as YYDKDF (reference sequence). Deletions cut 1 base from V and 2 bases from J, with 11 bases between. CDR3 region: CATSRGQGGQETQYF. The CDR3 DNA sequence: TGTGCCACCAGCAGAGGGCAGGGTGGGCAAGAGACCCAGTACTTC. Based on the CDR3 plus reference TRBV15 and TRBJ2-5, the full variable domain is DAMVIQNPRYQVTQFGKPVTLSCSQTLNHNVMYWYQQKSSQAPKLLFHYYDKDFNNEADTPDNFQSRRPNTSFCFLDIRSPGLGDTAMYLCATSRGQGGQETQYFGPGTRLLVL.

The chain carries TRBV5-1 and TRBJ1-1; TRBD1 matches at 7 bases. The CDR3 is made up of 16 amino acids. With 5 bases clipped from V and 0 bases from J, the junction kept 10 bases outside the gene matches. Germline V gene lookup returns CDR1 SGHRS and CDR2 YFSETQ. CDR3 coding DNA: TGCGCCAGCAGACAACAAAACAGGGGATTGAACACTGAAGCTTTCTTT. Translating gives CASRQQNRGLNTEAFF. Combining the CDR3 with reference TRBV5-1 and TRBJ1-1 gives the whole variable domain KAGVTQTPRYLIKTRGQQVTLSCSPISGHRSVSWYQQTPGQGLQFLFEYFSETQRNKGNFPGRFSGRQFSNSRSEMNVSTLELGDSALYLCASRQQNRGLNTEAFFGQGTRLTVV.

The chain is built from TRBV29-1 and TRBJ1-2; TRBD1 matches 7 bases. Germline V gene lookup returns CDR1 SQVTM and CDR2 ANQGSEA. The CDR3 length is 12 residues. Germline trimming cut 6 bases from V and 4 bases from J; bases unmatched to any gene: 5. The chain's CDR3 is CSVDGQVYGYTF. In DNA form, the CDR3 reads TGCAGCGTGGATGGACAGGTCTATGGCTACACCTTC.

J is TRBJ1-3 and V is TRBV5-1; TRBD1 is a possible D gene (5 bases). The germline V gene encodes CDR1 SGHRS and CDR2 YFSETQ. The CDR3 length is 15 residues. Trimming removed 4 bases from V and 0 bases from J, with 11 bases in between. CDR3 region: CASSGAPSSGNTIYF. CDR3 in DNA: TGCGCCAGCAGCGGGGCCCCTAGCTCTGGAAACACCATATATTTT. The complete variable domain, with remaining parts taken from reference TRBV5-1 and TRBJ1-3, reads KAGVTQTPRYLIKTRGQQVTLSCSPISGHRSVSWYQQTPGQGLQFLFEYFSETQRNKGNFPGRFSGRQFSNSRSEMNVSTLELGDSALYLCASSGAPSSGNTIYFGEGSWLTVV.

The V gene is TRBV29-1, the J gene TRBJ2-7, with 7 bases lining up with TRBD1. The length of the CDR3 is 13 residues. Per germline, CDR1 SQVTM and CDR2 ANQGSEA. The ends lost 7 bases at V and 3 bases at J; junction bases unmatched: 9. This chain's CDR3 is CSALGQTYYEQYF. DNA for the CDR3: TGCAGCGCCCTGGGACAGACCTACTACGAGCAGTACTTC.

This clone was picked up one time. The rearrangement links TRBV15 to TRBJ2-5, with 11 nucleotides matching TRBD2. Per the germline V gene, CDR1 is LNHNV and CDR2 is YYDKDF (reference sequence). V lost 1 base and J lost 2; bases outside the gene matches: 3. This CDR3 has 16 residues. The CDR3 loop reads CATSRVTSGAQETQYF. In DNA, the CDR3 is TGTGCCACCAGCAGAGTGACTAGCGGGGCGCAAGAGACCCAGTACTTC.

This clone has only one observation. This chain connects TRBV15 to TRBJ2-7; 8 bases map to TRBD1. CDR1 is LNHNV, CDR2 YYDKDF, per germline (reference sequence). This CDR3 region has 14 residues. The trim removed 2 bases at V and 3 bases at J, leaving 3 bases unmatched. CDR3: CATSRQGADYEQYF. CDR3 sequence (DNA): TGTGCCACCAGCAGACAGGGGGCCGACTACGAGCAGTACTTC.

V gene TRBV4-1 combines with J gene TRBJ1-5; no clear D gene. Per germline, CDR1 MGHRA and CDR2 YSYEKL. This CDR3 has 16 amino acids. V lost 1 base to trimming and J lost 5 bases, with 15 bases between them. The CDR3 DNA reads TGCGCCAGCAGCCAAGTAGTCACAGTTCCTCATCAGCCCCAGCATTTT. This translates into CASSQVVTVPHQPQHF.

DNA of the CDR3: TGTGCCAGCAGTTATCTCAGGGGGGAGACCCAGTACTTC. Its translation: CASSYLRGETQYF. The gene calls are TRBV6-9 and TRBJ2-5; 7 bases line up with TRBD1. The CDR3 is 13 residues long. With V trimmed by 2 bases and J by 5 bases, 2 bases remained unmatched. Germline V lookup: CDR1 MNHGY, CDR2 SVAAGI.

The chain is built from TRBV5-4 and TRBJ2-7, with D possibly TRBD2 on 6 matching bases. This CDR3 has 12 amino acids. V lost 3 bases to trimming and J lost 6 bases, with 10 bases between them. Germline CDR1 SGHNT, CDR2 YYREEE (reference sequence). This CDR3 reads CASSWVGGEQYF. The CDR3, as DNA: TGTGCCAGCAGCTGGGTGGGGGGCGAGCAGTACTTC.